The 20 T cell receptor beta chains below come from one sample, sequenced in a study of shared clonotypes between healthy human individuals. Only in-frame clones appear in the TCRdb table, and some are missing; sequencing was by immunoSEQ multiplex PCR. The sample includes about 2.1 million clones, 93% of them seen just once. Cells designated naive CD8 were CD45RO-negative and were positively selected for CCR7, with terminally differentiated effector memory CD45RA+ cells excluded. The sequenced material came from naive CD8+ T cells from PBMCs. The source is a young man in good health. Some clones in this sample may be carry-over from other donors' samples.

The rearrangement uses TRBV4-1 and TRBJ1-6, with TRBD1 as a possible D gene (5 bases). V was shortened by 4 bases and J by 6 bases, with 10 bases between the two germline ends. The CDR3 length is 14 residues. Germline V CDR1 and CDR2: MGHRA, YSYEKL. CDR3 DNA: TGCGCCAGCAGCCTGGGACCGATTAATTCACCCCTCCACTTT. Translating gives CASSLGPINSPLHF.

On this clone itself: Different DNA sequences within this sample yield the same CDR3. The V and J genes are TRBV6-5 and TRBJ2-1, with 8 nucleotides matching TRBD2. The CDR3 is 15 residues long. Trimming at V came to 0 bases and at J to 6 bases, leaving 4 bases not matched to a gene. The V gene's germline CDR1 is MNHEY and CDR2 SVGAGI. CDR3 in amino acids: CASSYSSAGGNEQFF. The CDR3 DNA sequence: TGTGCCAGCAGTTACTCGTCTGCGGGGGGCAATGAGCAGTTCTTC.

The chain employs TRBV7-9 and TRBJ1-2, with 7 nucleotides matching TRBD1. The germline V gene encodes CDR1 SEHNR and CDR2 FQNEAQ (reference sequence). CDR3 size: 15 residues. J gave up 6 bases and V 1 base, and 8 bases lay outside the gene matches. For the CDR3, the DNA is TGTGCCAGCAGCTTAGACGTAGGGGGCCCAGATGGCTACACCTTC. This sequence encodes CASSLDVGGPDGYTF.

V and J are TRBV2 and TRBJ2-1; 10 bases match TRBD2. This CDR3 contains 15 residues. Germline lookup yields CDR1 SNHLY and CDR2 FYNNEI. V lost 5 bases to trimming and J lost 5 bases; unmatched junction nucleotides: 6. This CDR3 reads CASSTLAGVDNEQFF. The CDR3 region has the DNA TGTGCCAGCAGTACTCTAGCGGGAGTTGACAATGAGCAGTTCTTC. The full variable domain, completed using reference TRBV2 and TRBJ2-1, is EPEVTQTPSHQVTQMGQEVILRCVPISNHLYFYWYRQILGQKVEFLVSFYNNEISEKSEIFDDQFSVERPDGSNFTLKIRSTKLEDSAMYFCASSTLAGVDNEQFFGPGTRLTVL.

As DNA, the CDR3 is TGTGCCAGCAGCTTGGGTCGTCAGGGGTGGATAGGAGATACGCAGTATTTT. This encodes CASSLGRQGWIGDTQYF. The V and J genes are TRBV5-6 and TRBJ2-3, with D possibly matching TRBD1 (6 bases). The V end was cut by 0 bases, the J end by 5 bases, with 19 bases between. Per germline, CDR1 SGHDT and CDR2 YYEEEE. This CDR3 is 17 amino acids long.

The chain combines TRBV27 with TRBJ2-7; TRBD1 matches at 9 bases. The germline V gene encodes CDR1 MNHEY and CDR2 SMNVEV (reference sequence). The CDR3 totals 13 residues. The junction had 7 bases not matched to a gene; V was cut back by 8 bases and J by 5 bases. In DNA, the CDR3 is TGTGCCAGCCAGGGGACAGGGAGAGACGAGCAGTACTTC. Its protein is CASQGTGRDEQYF.

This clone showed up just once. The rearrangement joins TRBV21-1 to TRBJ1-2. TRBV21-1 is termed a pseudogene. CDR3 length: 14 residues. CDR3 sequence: CASSPHEGSGGYTF. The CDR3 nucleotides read TGTGCCAGCAGCCCCCATGAGGGCTCAGGTGGCTACACCTTC.

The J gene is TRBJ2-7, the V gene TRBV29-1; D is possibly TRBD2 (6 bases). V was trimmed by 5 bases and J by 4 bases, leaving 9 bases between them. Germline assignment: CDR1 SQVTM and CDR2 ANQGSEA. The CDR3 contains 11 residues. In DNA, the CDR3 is TGCAGCGTTCTGACTAGTTACGAGCAGTACTTC. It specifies CSVLTSYEQYF.

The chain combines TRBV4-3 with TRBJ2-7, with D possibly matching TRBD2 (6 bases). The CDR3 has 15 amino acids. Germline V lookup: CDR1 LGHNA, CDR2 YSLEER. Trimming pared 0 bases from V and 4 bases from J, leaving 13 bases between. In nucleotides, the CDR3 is TGCGCCAGCAGCCAAGAGCCCGGGAGCTGGTACGAGCAGTACTTC. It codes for CASSQEPGSWYEQYF.

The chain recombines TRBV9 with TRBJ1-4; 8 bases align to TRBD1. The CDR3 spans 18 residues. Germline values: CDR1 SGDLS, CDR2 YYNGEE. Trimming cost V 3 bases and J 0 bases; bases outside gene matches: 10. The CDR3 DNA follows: TGTGCCAGCAGCGGAGAAGACAGGGGAGTTGCAACTAATGAAAAACTGTTTTTT. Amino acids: CASSGEDRGVATNEKLFF. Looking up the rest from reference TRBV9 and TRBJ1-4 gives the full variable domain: DSGVTQTPKHLITATGQRVTLRCSPRSGDLSVYWYQQSLDQGLQFLIQYYNGEERAKGNILERFSAQQFPDLHSELNLSSLELGDSALYFCASSGEDRGVATNEKLFFGSGTQLSVL.

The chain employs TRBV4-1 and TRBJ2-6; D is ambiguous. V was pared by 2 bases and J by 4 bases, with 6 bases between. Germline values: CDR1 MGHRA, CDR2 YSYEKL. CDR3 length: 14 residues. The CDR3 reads CASSQWHGANVLTF. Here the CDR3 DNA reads TGCGCCAGCAGCCAATGGCACGGGGCCAACGTCCTGACTTTC.

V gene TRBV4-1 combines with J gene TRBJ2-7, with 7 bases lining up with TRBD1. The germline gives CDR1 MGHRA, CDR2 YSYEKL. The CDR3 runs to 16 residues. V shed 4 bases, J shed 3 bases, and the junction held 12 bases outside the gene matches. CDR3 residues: CASSLRTGERFYEQYF. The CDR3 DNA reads TGCGCCAGCAGCCTTAGGACAGGAGAGAGGTTCTACGAGCAGTACTTC.

The CDR3 sequence: CASSPRTHEQYF. DNA for the CDR3: TGTGCCAGCTCACCGAGGACCCACGAGCAGTACTTC. This chain uses TRBV18 with TRBJ2-7; D gene ambiguous. Looked up from germline, CDR1 is KGHSH and CDR2 is LQKENI. The V end was cut by 3 bases, the J end by 5 bases, with 8 bases between. The CDR3 loop spans 12 amino acids. Looking up the rest from reference TRBV18 and TRBJ2-7 gives the full variable domain: NAGVMQNPRHLVRRRGQEARLRCSPMKGHSHVYWYRQLPEEGLKFMVYLQKENIIDESGMPKERFSAEFPKEGPSILRIQQVVRGDSAAYFCASSPRTHEQYFGPGTRLTVT.

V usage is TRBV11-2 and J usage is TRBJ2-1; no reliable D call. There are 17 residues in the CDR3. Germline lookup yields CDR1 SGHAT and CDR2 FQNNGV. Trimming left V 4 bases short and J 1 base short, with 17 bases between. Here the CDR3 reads CASSSPQDPLSYNEQFF. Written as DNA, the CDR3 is TGTGCCAGCAGCTCTCCCCAGGACCCCCTTTCCTACAATGAGCAGTTCTTC.

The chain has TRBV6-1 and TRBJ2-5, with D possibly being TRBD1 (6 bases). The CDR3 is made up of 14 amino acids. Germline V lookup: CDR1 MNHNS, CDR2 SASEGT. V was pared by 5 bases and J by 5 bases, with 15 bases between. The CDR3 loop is CASSSRGFGETQYF. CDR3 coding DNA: TGTGCCAGCAGTTCGAGGGGGTTCGGGGAGACCCAGTACTTC.

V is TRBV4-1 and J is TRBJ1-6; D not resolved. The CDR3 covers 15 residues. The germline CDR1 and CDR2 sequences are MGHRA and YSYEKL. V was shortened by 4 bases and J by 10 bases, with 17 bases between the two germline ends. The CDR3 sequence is CASSRMPPRESPLHF. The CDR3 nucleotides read TGCGCCAGCAGCCGAATGCCACCTCGGGAATCACCCCTCCACTTT.

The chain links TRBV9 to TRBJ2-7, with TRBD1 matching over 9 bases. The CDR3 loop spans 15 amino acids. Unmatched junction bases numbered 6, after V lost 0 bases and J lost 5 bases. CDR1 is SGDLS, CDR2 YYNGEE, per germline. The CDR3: CASSVEDRGFHEQYF. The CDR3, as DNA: TGTGCCAGCAGCGTAGAGGACAGGGGCTTCCACGAGCAGTACTTC.

In DNA form, the CDR3 reads TGTGCCAGCAGTCAGTACGGCGGAGTTTCCTACAATGAGCAGTTCTTC. This gives the protein CASSQYGGVSYNEQFF. The chain combines TRBV27 with TRBJ2-1; D remains ambiguous. CDR1 and CDR2 from the germline V gene are MNHEY and SMNVEV (reference sequence). This CDR3 is built from 16 residues. Trimming removed 5 bases at V and 1 base at J, with 15 bases between.

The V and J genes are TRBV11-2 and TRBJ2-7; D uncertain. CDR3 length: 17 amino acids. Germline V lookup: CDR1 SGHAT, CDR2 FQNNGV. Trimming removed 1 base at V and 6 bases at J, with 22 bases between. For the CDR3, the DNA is TGTGCCAGCAGCTTAGCCGGCTCGGCGGCAGGCGTATCCGAGCAGTACTTC. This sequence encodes CASSLAGSAAGVSEQYF. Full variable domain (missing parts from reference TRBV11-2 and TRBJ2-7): EAGVAQSPRYKIIEKRQSVAFWCNPISGHATLYWYQQILGQGPKLLIQFQNNGVVDDSQLPKDRFSAERLKGVDSTLKIQPAKLEDSAVYLCASSLAGSAAGVSEQYFGPGTRLTVT.

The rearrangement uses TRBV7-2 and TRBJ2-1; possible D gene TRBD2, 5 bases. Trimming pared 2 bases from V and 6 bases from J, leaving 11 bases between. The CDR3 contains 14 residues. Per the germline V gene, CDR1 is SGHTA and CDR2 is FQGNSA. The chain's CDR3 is CASSLTGVLNEQFF. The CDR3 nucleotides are TGTGCCAGCAGCTTAACCGGGGTCCTCAATGAGCAGTTCTTC.